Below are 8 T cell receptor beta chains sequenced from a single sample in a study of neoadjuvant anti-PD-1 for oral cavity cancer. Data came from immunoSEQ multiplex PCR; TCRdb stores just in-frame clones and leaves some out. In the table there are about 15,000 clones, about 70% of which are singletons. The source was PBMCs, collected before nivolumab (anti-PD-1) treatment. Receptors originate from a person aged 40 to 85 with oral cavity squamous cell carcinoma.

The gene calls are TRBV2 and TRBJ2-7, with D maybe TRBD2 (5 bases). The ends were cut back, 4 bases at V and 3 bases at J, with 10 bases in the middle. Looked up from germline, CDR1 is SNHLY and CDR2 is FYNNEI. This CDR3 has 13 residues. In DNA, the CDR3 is TGTGCCAGCAGTGCCGGACTTCTCTACGAGCAGTACTTC. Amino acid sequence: CASSAGLLYEQYF. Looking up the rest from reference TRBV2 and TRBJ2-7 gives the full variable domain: EPEVTQTPSHQVTQMGQEVILRCVPISNHLYFYWYRQILGQKVEFLVSFYNNEISEKSEIFDDQFSVERPDGSNFTLKIRSTKLEDSAMYFCASSAGLLYEQYFGPGTRLTVT.

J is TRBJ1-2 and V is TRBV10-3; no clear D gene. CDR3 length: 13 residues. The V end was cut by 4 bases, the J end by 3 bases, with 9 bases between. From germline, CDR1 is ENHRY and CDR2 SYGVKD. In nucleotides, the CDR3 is TGTGCCATCAGTGCCGGGCCTGACTATGGCTACACCTTC. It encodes CAISAGPDYGYTF.

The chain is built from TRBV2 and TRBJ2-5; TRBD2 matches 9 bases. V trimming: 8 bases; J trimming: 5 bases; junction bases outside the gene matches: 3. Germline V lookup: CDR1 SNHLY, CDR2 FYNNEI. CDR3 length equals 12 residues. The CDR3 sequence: CASERGVETQYF. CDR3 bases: TGTGCCAGCGAGCGGGGGGTGGAGACCCAGTACTTC.

CDR3 sequence: CASSMTGPTETQYF. DNA for the CDR3: TGTGCCAGTAGTATGACGGGACCCACGGAGACCCAGTACTTC. The chain employs TRBV19 and TRBJ2-5; possibly TRBD1 or TRBD2 for D (5 bases each). V lost 3 bases and J lost 5, with 13 bases in between. CDR1 and CDR2 (germline): LNHDA, SQIVND (reference sequence). There are 14 residues in the CDR3.

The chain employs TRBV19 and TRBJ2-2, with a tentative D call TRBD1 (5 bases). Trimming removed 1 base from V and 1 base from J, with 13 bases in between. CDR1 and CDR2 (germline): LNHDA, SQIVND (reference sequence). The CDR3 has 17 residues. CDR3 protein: CASSIGVGQGNTGELFF. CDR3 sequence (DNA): TGTGCCAGTAGTATAGGCGTGGGGCAGGGGAACACCGGGGAGCTGTTTTTT.

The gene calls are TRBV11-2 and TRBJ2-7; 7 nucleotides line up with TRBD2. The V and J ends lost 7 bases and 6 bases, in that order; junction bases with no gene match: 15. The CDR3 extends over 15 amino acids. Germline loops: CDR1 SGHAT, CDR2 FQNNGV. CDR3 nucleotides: TGTGCCAGCACCCCCTTAGGACGGGAGGACGGCGAGCAGTACTTC. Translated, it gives CASTPLGREDGEQYF.

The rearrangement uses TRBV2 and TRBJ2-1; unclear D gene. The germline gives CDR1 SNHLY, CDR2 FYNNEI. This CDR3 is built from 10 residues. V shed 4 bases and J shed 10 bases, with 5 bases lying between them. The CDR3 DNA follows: TGTGCCAGCAGTGCTCGAGAGCAGTTCTTC. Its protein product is CASSAREQFF. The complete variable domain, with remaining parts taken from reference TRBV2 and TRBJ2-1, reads EPEVTQTPSHQVTQMGQEVILRCVPISNHLYFYWYRQILGQKVEFLVSFYNNEISEKSEIFDDQFSVERPDGSNFTLKIRSTKLEDSAMYFCASSAREQFFGPGTRLTVL.

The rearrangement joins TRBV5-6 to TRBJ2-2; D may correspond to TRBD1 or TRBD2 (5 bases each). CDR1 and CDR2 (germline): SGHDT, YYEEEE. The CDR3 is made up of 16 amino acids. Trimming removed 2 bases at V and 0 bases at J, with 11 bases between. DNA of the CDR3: TGTGCCAGCAGCTTAGCGGACACGACGAACACCGGGGAGCTGTTTTTT. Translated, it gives CASSLADTTNTGELFF.